This entry lists 32 T cell receptor beta chains sequenced from one sample in a study of CD4 and CD8 cells across lung adenocarcinoma regions. Each CDR3 protein is one row after TCRdb ran MiXCR on the PCR reads. The sample includes about 19,000 distinct CDR3 sequences, 45% to 55% seen only once; the top ten take roughly 19%. The sample comprised CD4+ T cells from the margin of a lung tumor. The receptors were sampled from a male donor with lung adenocarcinoma. The CD4 and CD8 labels of this study may be unreliable.

This clonotype was observed a few times. J is TRBJ1-1 and V is TRBV6-1; maybe TRBD1 (5 bases). Germline V lookup: CDR1 MNHNS, CDR2 SASEGT. V was pared by 6 bases and J by 1 base, with 9 bases between. The CDR3 extends over 13 amino acids. In DNA, the CDR3 is TGTGCCAGCAGGGGGGATGGGAACACTGAAGCTTTCTTT. Translating gives CASRGDGNTEAFF.

This clonotype has only a few counts. The chain joins TRBV7-6 to TRBJ2-1; unclear D gene. The length of the CDR3 is 13 residues. V was trimmed by 3 bases and J by 4 bases, leaving 7 bases between them. Germline CDR1 and CDR2: SGHVS and FNYEAQ. CDR3 DNA sequence: TGTGCCAGCAGCTTGGCCAAATACAATGAGCAGTTCTTC. Amino acids: CASSLAKYNEQFF.

This clonotype showed up many times. The chain uses TRBV9 and TRBJ2-3; 7 nucleotides agree with TRBD1. V was clipped by 0 bases and J by 0 bases; unmatched bases: 4. This CDR3 comprises 16 residues. CDR1 and CDR2 from the germline V gene are SGDLS and YYNGEE. The CDR3 DNA reads TGTGCCAGCAGCGTAGTTACAGGGGCCAGCACAGATACGCAGTATTTT. It is translated as CASSVVTGASTDTQYF.

The V gene is TRBV6-1, the J gene TRBJ2-1; tentative D call: TRBD2 (6 bases). The J call may be wrong; the DNA end is better matched by TRBJ2-7. Germline CDR1 is MNHNS and CDR2 is SASEGT. The CDR3 length is 12 residues. The CDR3 bases are TGTGCCAGCAGTGGGGAAGCGGGCGAGCAGTACTTC. This codes for CASSGEAGEQYF.

V usage is TRBV6-5 and J usage is TRBJ2-1; no reliable D call. Trimming stripped 4 bases from V and 4 bases from J, with 5 bases between. The germline gives CDR1 MNHEY, CDR2 SVGAGI. The CDR3 has 12 residues. CDR3 in DNA: TGTGCCAGCAGTTCCAGGTACAATGAGCAGTTCTTC. It yields the protein CASSSRYNEQFF.

The genes are TRBV28 and TRBJ1-4, with 9 bases fitting TRBD1. Germline V lookup: CDR1 MDHEN, CDR2 SYDVKM. This CDR3 has 18 residues. V lost 3 bases to trimming and J lost 0 bases; unmatched junction nucleotides: 8. The CDR3, as DNA: TGTGCCAGCAGTTTCTGGGGACAGGGTTTTGCAACTAATGAAAAACTGTTTTTT. Translation gives CASSFWGQGFATNEKLFF.

The chain is built from TRBV28 and TRBJ2-3; TRBD2 matches at 12 bases. The J call may be faulty, since TRBJ2-1 better matches the DNA end. Germline values: CDR1 MDHEN, CDR2 SYDVKM. The length of the CDR3 is 17 residues. The CDR3 loop reads CASSSTGLAGNYNEQFF. CDR3 nucleotide sequence: TGTGCCAGCAGTTCGACGGGACTAGCGGGTAACTACAATGAGCAGTTCTTC.

This clonotype occurred once. Relative to the germline gene, one junction end is altered; a read error may explain this. This chain connects TRBV6-9 to TRBJ2-2; weak D call: TRBD2 (6 bases). The J call is uncertain, as TRBJ2-3 better fits the DNA end. The CDR3 consists of 15 residues. From germline, CDR1 is MNHGY and CDR2 SVAAGI. The chain's CDR3 is CARSLQAGSPGAQYF. The CDR3 nucleotides read TGTGCCCGCAGCCTCCAGGCCGGGAGCCCAGGTGCGCAGTATTTT.

The J gene is TRBJ2-3, the V gene TRBV11-3; TRBD1 is a possible D gene (6 bases). The CDR3 spans 13 residues. V gave up 8 bases and J gave up 2 bases, with 11 bases separating them. Per germline, CDR1 SGHNT and CDR2 YENEEA. The CDR3, as DNA: TGTGCCAGCGTAGGGACATCCACAGATACGCAGTATTTT. Translating it yields CASVGTSTDTQYF.

This clonotype ranks as medium-sized. The chain employs TRBV6-5 and TRBJ2-5; TRBD1 is a possible D gene (6 bases). The germline V gene encodes CDR1 MNHEY and CDR2 SVGAGI. The CDR3 covers 16 residues. Trimming left V 0 bases short and J 3 bases short, with 14 bases between. The CDR3 DNA is TGTGCCAGCAGTTACTCGGGGTCCTCAGGGGAAGAGACCCAGTACTTC. Amino acid sequence: CASSYSGSSGEETQYF.

The V gene is TRBV25-1, the J gene TRBJ2-4; either TRBD1 or TRBD2 may fit D (5 bases each). V was pared by 10 bases and J by 13 bases, with 23 bases between. Germline assignment: CDR1 MGHDK and CDR2 SYGVNS. This CDR3 contains 13 residues. CDR3 sequence: CATGLRGKNTQYF. CDR3 coding DNA: TGTGCCACGGGGCTGAGAGGCAAAAATACGCAGTACTTC.

Points on this clonotype: The limits of the CDR3 on the DNA are not certain, so only TCRdb's listed CDR3 is given. V and J are TRBV6-4 and TRBJ2-3; the D segment call TRBD1 is taken from the table without a DNA check. From its first to its last residue, the CDR3 has 15 amino acids. Germline CDR1 is MRHNA and CDR2 is SNTAGT. CDR3 amino acids: CASSVGVGATDTQYF.

The chain recombines TRBV10-2 with TRBJ2-2; D is uncertain. In germline, CDR1 is WSHSY, CDR2 SAAADI. Trimming left V 7 bases short and J 5 bases short, with 11 bases between. This CDR3 spans 13 amino acids. The CDR3: CASIQLETGELFF. The CDR3 DNA follows: TGCGCCAGCATCCAGTTAGAAACCGGGGAGCTGTTTTTT.

The chain employs TRBV6-1 and TRBJ2-4, with TRBD2 matching over 7 bases. The germline gives CDR1 MNHNS, CDR2 SASEGT. The ends lost 2 bases at V and 12 bases at J; junction bases unmatched: 10. The CDR3 totals 14 residues. The CDR3, as DNA: TGTGCCAGCAGTGAACTAGCGGCCAAAGACACTCAGTACTTC. Protein sequence: CASSELAAKDTQYF.

This clonotype ranks as medium-sized (0.01 to 0.1%). The chain carries TRBV6-6 and TRBJ2-1, with 9 bases fitting TRBD2. Looked up from germline, CDR1 is MNHNY and CDR2 is SVGAGI (reference sequence). CDR3 length equals 15 residues. Germline trimming cut 6 bases from V and 6 bases from J; bases unmatched to any gene: 9. The CDR3 region has the DNA TGTGCCAGCAGGGGGGGACTAGCAGCTTCCAATGAGCAGTTCTTC. Protein product: CASRGGLAASNEQFF.

There are a few counts of this clonotype. This sequence joins TRBV4-2 and TRBJ1-1, with 7 bases lining up with TRBD1. There are 13 residues in the CDR3. Trimming took 1 base from V and 10 from J; bases not matched to a gene: 6. The germline V gene has CDR1 LGHNA and CDR2 YNFKEQ. This CDR3 reads CASSQVQGRLAFF. DNA of the CDR3: TGTGCCAGCAGCCAAGTACAGGGGCGCTTAGCTTTCTTT.

V is TRBV27 and J is TRBJ2-4; D is possibly TRBD1 or TRBD2 (5 bases each). CDR3 length: 15 amino acids. V gave up 8 bases and J gave up 0 bases, with 14 bases separating them. Germline CDR1 and CDR2: MNHEY and SMNVEV (reference sequence). CDR3 region: CASGTGLRAKNIQYF. The CDR3 DNA sequence: TGTGCCAGCGGCACGGGGCTGCGAGCCAAAAACATTCAGTACTTC.

The DNA of the CDR3 is TGCGCCAGCAGTGGGGAGAGCACAGATACGCAGTATTTT. Translated: CASSGESTDTQYF. J is TRBJ2-3 and V is TRBV10-1; maybe TRBD2 (5 bases). Per germline, CDR1 WNHNN and CDR2 SYGVQD (reference sequence). V gave up 4 bases and J gave up 0 bases, with 5 bases separating them. This CDR3 has 13 residues.

This clonotype was counted many times. This chain joins TRBV7-2 and TRBJ2-4, with 11 bases aligning to TRBD2. In germline, CDR1 is SGHTA, CDR2 FQGNSA. V lost 5 bases to trimming and J lost 5 bases; unmatched junction nucleotides: 8. The CDR3 is 16 residues long. In DNA, the CDR3 is TGTGCCAGCAGCACCGTAGCGGGAGGGCCGCAAAACATTCAGTACTTC. Amino acids: CASSTVAGGPQNIQYF.

A word on this clonotype: At one end the junction does not follow the germline gene, possibly because of a read error. The chain links TRBV25-1 to TRBJ2-3; tentatively, D is TRBD1 or TRBD2 (5 bases each). The germline CDR1 and CDR2 sequences are MGHDK and SYGVNS. The CDR3 runs 16 residues. CDR3 residues: CASRELAGRDQDTQYF. DNA of the CDR3: TGTGCCAGCAGGGAATTGGCGGGCCGGGACCAAGATACGCAGTACTTT.

In its sample, this clonotype was seen a few times. The J gene is TRBJ2-3, the V gene TRBV6-5; 7 bases line up with TRBD2. The V gene's germline CDR1 is MNHEY and CDR2 SVGAGI. V shed 7 bases, J shed 1 base, and the junction held 8 bases outside the gene matches. The CDR3 extends over 15 amino acids. The CDR3 bases are TGTGCCAGCAACAGAGGCGGGGGTCGCACAGATACGCAGTATTTT. Residues: CASNRGGGRTDTQYF.

This clonotype appeared a single time. The chain recombines TRBV6-1 with TRBJ2-5; no clear D gene. TRBJ2-7 explains the end of the DNA better; the J call may be wrong. The CDR3 totals 16 residues. Germline lookup yields CDR1 MNHNS and CDR2 SASEGT. The CDR3: CASSEGLWAVSYEQYF. CDR3 bases: TGTGCCAGCAGTGAAGGCTTGTGGGCTGTATCCTACGAGCAGTACTTC.

On this clonotype: Being one base from a much bigger clone, this may be a read error. CDR3 DNA sequence: TGTGCCATCAGTGGACAGGGGACTAGCGGGAGCAATGAGCAGTACTTC. This translates into CAISGQGTSGSNEQYF. This chain connects TRBV10-3 to TRBJ2-1; 14 positions match TRBD2. The end of the DNA aligns better with TRBJ2-7, so the J call may be wrong. This CDR3 is 16 amino acids long. Germline V gene sequence: CDR1 ENHRY, CDR2 SYGVKD.

By proportion, this clonotype is medium-sized. The V and J genes are TRBV6-1 and TRBJ2-1; the D gene is possibly TRBD2 (6 bases). Per germline, CDR1 MNHNS and CDR2 SASEGT. Trimming stripped 5 bases from V and 11 bases from J, with 16 bases between. The CDR3 contains 13 residues. CDR3 nucleotide sequence: TGTGCCAGCAGTACGGGTAGCGGTTTCAAGCAGTTCTTC. This translates into CASSTGSGFKQFF.

This clonotype was seen ten or more times. The chain carries TRBV10-1 and TRBJ1-5; 7 nucleotides align to TRBD1. V lost 10 bases, J lost 7 bases, and 7 bases stayed unmatched. Germline CDR1 WNHNN, CDR2 SYGVQD (reference sequence). CDR3 length: 12 amino acids. The CDR3, as DNA: TGCGCCAACGACAGGGACGGGCAGCCCCAGCATTTT. Translating gives CANDRDGQPQHF.

Only one count was recorded for this clonotype. The CDR3 reads CASRKDRVTEAFF. The CDR3 DNA is TGTGCCAGCAGAAAGGACAGGGTAACTGAAGCTTTCTTT. The V gene is TRBV6-1, the J gene TRBJ1-1, with 8 positions matching TRBD1. The CDR3 contains 13 residues. Germline CDR1 and CDR2: MNHNS and SASEGT. V gave up 6 bases and J gave up 5 bases; unmatched junction bases: 5.

V is TRBV10-1 and J is TRBJ2-4, with D possibly being TRBD2 (5 bases). V dropped 6 bases and J dropped 15 bases, with 12 bases sitting between them. Germline lookup yields CDR1 WNHNN and CDR2 SYGVQD (reference sequence). This CDR3 region has 10 residues. CDR3 protein: CASRDSALYF. CDR3 sequence (DNA): TGCGCCAGCAGGGACTCGGCCCTGTACTTC.

This clonotype was picked up a small number of times. The chain has TRBV27 and TRBJ2-5; D not resolved. The DNA end lines up better with TRBJ2-7; the J call may be wrong. Germline V gene sequence: CDR1 MNHEY, CDR2 SMNVEV (reference sequence). The CDR3 has 14 residues. The CDR3 sequence is CASSLGSLLGEQYF. The CDR3 DNA sequence: TGTGCCAGCAGTTTAGGCAGCCTTTTAGGCGAGCAGTACTTC.

There are many counts of this clonotype. This chain links TRBV4-1 with TRBJ2-2; 9 nucleotides agree with TRBD2. The CDR3 is 16 residues long. Trimming removed 1 base from V and 7 bases from J; junction bases left unmatched: 7. Germline assignment: CDR1 MGHRA and CDR2 YSYEKL. CDR3 sequence reads: CASSQVASGMGGELFF. The CDR3 nucleotides read TGCGCCAGCAGCCAAGTTGCTAGCGGGATGGGCGGGGAGCTGTTTTTT.

Comments on this clonotype: The junction departs from germline at one end; a sequencing error may be responsible. V usage is TRBV10-2 and J usage is TRBJ2-5, with D perhaps TRBD2 (6 bases). Looked up from germline, CDR1 is WSHSY and CDR2 is SAAADI. The CDR3 spans 15 residues. DNA for the CDR3: TGCGCCAGGGGAGGAAGGGGCCGTGAAAAAGAGACCCAGTATTTC. Its protein is CARGGRGREKETQYF.

This sequence joins TRBV7-3 and TRBJ2-1; 10 nucleotides agree with TRBD2. The CDR3 loop spans 15 amino acids. Germline loops: CDR1 SGHTA, CDR2 FQGTGA. The V segment lost 4 bases and the J segment 7 bases; nucleotides outside the gene matches: 7. CDR3 coding DNA: TGTGCCAGCAGCTCCCCTAGCGGGAGAAATAATGAGCAGTTCTTC. Its translation is CASSSPSGRNNEQFF.

The J gene is TRBJ2-1, the V gene TRBV7-2, with 7 bases matching TRBD2. With the DNA end fitting TRBJ2-7 better, the J assignment may be wrong. Germline assignment: CDR1 SGHTA and CDR2 FQGNSA. CDR3 length: 14 residues. The CDR3 sequence: CASSLGGTNYEQYF. DNA for the CDR3: TGTGCCAGCAGCTTAGGAGGGACTAACTACGAGCAGTACTTC.